The next 21 T cell receptor beta chains were all read from a single sample in a study of T cell repertoires in cytomegalovirus infection. One entry per CDR3 protein results from TCRdb running MiXCR on the reads. The sample has about 150,000 distinct CDR3 sequences; around 22% are singletons. Specimen: PBMCs. All receptors come from a human donor in good health (CMV status not recorded). Some clones in this sample may be carry-over from other donors' samples.

The chain links TRBV7-3 to TRBJ2-2; D unresolved. The V gene's germline CDR1 is SGHTA and CDR2 FQGTGA. The germline V and J ends were trimmed by 0 bases and 1 base, with 9 bases remaining between them. This CDR3 spans 16 amino acids. The CDR3 spells CASSLTGLMNTGELFF. The DNA of the CDR3 is TGTGCCAGCAGCTTAACGGGCCTGATGAACACCGGGGAGCTGTTTTTT. Full variable domain (rest looked up from reference TRBV7-3 and TRBJ2-2): GAGVSQTPSNKVTEKGKYVELRCDPISGHTALYWYRQSLGQGPEFLIYFQGTGAADDSGLPNDRFFAVRPEGSVSTLKIQRTERGDSAVYLCASSLTGLMNTGELFFGEGSRLTVL.

V usage is TRBV5-4 and J usage is TRBJ2-3; D not resolved. The V and J ends lost 0 bases and 4 bases respectively, with 6 bases between them. Germline V gene data show CDR1 as SGHNT and CDR2 as YYREEE (reference sequence). The CDR3 runs to 13 residues. CDR3 in DNA: TGTGCCAGCAGCTTGGCCCTAGCAGATACGCAGTATTTT. Amino acid sequence: CASSLALADTQYF.

This clonotype has a count of ten or more. The J gene is TRBJ2-7, the V gene TRBV6-1; TRBD2 might be the D (6 bases). The germline V gene has CDR1 MNHNS and CDR2 SASEGT. The germline V and J ends were trimmed by 6 bases and 0 bases, with 12 bases remaining between them. This CDR3 is 14 amino acids long. The CDR3 region has the DNA TGTGCCAGCAGAAGGGACTTCAGCTCCTACGAGCAGTACTTC. Protein: CASRRDFSSYEQYF.

The V and J genes are TRBV7-2 and TRBJ2-3; 13 bases are a match to TRBD2. The germline gives CDR1 SGHTA, CDR2 FQGNSA. The CDR3 length is 14 residues. V lost 4 bases to trimming and J lost 8 bases; unmatched junction nucleotides: 3. The CDR3 spells CASSSLAGGLTQYF. CDR3 in DNA: TGTGCCAGCAGCTCACTAGCGGGGGGGCTTACGCAGTATTTT. The entire variable domain, with the rest obtained from reference TRBV7-2 and TRBJ2-3, is as follows: GAGVSQSPSNKVTEKGKDVELRCDPISGHTALYWYRQSLGQGLEFLIYFQGNSAPDKSGLPSDRFSAERTGGSVSTLTIQRTQQEDSAVYLCASSSLAGGLTQYFGPGTRLTVL.

In the case of this clonotype: A much larger clone differs from this one at a single base, so this may be a read error. This sequence joins TRBV28 and TRBJ2-6; D unresolved. Trimming removed 6 bases at V and 0 bases at J, with 9 bases between. This CDR3 spans 15 amino acids. CDR1 is MDHEN and CDR2 is SYDVKM in the germline V gene. The CDR3 spells CASRERVSGANVLTF. In nucleotides, the CDR3 is TGTGCCAGCAGGGAAAGGGTCTCTGGGGCCAACGTCCTGACTTTC. Using reference TRBV28 and TRBJ2-6 for the parts outside the CDR3, the full variable domain is DVKVTQSSRYLVKRTGEKVFLECVQDMDHENMFWYRQDPGLGLRLIYFSYDVKMKEKGDIPEGYSVSREKKERFSLILESASTNQTSMYLCASRERVSGANVLTFGAGSRLTVL.

This clonotype was recorded a few times. This chain links TRBV10-3 with TRBJ2-7, with D perhaps matching TRBD1 (6 bases). Trimming stripped 5 bases from V and 5 bases from J, with 16 bases between. From germline, CDR1 is ENHRY and CDR2 SYGVKD. CDR3 length equals 14 residues. The CDR3 bases are TGTGCCATCAGTAAGGGGGACACCAAGAACGAGCAGTACTTC. It codes for CAISKGDTKNEQYF.

This clonotype was observed a handful of times. The chain carries TRBV4-1 and TRBJ1-2; TRBD1 aligns across 10 bases. From germline, CDR1 is MGHRA and CDR2 YSYEKL. The junction had 8 bases not matched to a gene; V was cut back by 2 bases and J by 5 bases. This CDR3 is 16 amino acids long. This CDR3 reads CASSQNLGQGRYGYTF. The CDR3 bases are TGCGCCAGCAGCCAAAACTTGGGACAGGGGAGATATGGCTACACCTTC.

This clonotype was detected only a few times. CDR3 in DNA: TGTGCCAGCAGTGTTAAGGGGGGGCAAAATGAGCAGTTCTTC. It codes for CASSVKGGQNEQFF. The chain has TRBV2 and TRBJ2-1, with D maybe TRBD2 (7 bases). The CDR3 loop spans 14 amino acids. Trimming cost V 4 bases and J 7 bases, with 14 bases left between them. Germline assignment: CDR1 SNHLY and CDR2 FYNNEI. The entire variable domain, with the rest obtained from reference TRBV2 and TRBJ2-1, is as follows: EPEVTQTPSHQVTQMGQEVILRCVPISNHLYFYWYRQILGQKVEFLVSFYNNEISEKSEIFDDQFSVERPDGSNFTLKIRSTKLEDSAMYFCASSVKGGQNEQFFGPGTRLTVL.

This clonotype came up many times. This chain connects TRBV7-2 to TRBJ2-3; 10 nucleotides agree with TRBD2. J gave up 3 bases and V 1 base, and 4 bases lay outside the gene matches. This CDR3 spans 16 amino acids. Per the germline V gene, CDR1 is SGHTA and CDR2 is FQGNSA. The CDR3 DNA is TGTGCCAGCAGCTTAGTAGCGGGAGGCGGGACAGATACGCAGTATTTT. Translated: CASSLVAGGGTDTQYF.

The rearrangement links TRBV28 to TRBJ2-7; tentatively, D is TRBD1 (6 bases). Germline lookup yields CDR1 MDHEN and CDR2 SYDVKM. The CDR3 is 14 amino acids. V was clipped by 4 bases and J by 3 bases, with 13 bases between them. Written as DNA, the CDR3 is TGTGCCAGCAGTTCACTTGGACAGAGCTACGAGCAGTACTTC. Residues: CASSSLGQSYEQYF.

A few counts support this clonotype. The J gene is TRBJ1-1, the V gene TRBV19, with 8 bases lining up with TRBD1. The trim removed 7 bases at V and 5 bases at J, leaving 15 bases unmatched. The CDR3 length is 16 residues. Germline V gene data show CDR1 as LNHDA and CDR2 as SQIVND (reference sequence). CDR3 bases: TGTGCCAGTATGGTGTACTTCGGACAGGGAGAAACTGAAGCTTTCTTT. Translated, it gives CASMVYFGQGETEAFF.

The chain has TRBV10-3 and TRBJ1-1; D gene uncertain. The CDR3 is 15 residues long. CDR1 ENHRY and CDR2 SYGVKD come from the germline V gene. V was trimmed by 0 bases and J by 1 base, leaving 9 bases between them. DNA for the CDR3: TGTGCCATCAGTGAGTCCGTTAACAGGAACACTGAAGCTTTCTTT. Its protein is CAISESVNRNTEAFF.

This clonotype was seen ten or more times. This sequence joins TRBV11-3 and TRBJ2-1; 7 nucleotides match TRBD1. J was trimmed by 5 bases and V by 2 bases; bases with no gene match: 0. Germline loops: CDR1 SGHNT, CDR2 YENEEA. The CDR3 spans 13 residues. CDR3 protein: CASSLQGDNEQFF. The CDR3 DNA reads TGTGCCAGCAGCTTACAGGGGGACAATGAGCAGTTCTTC.

The J gene is TRBJ1-5, the V gene TRBV5-6, with D perhaps matching TRBD1 (5 bases). V lost 4 bases to trimming and J lost 4 bases, with 15 bases between them. This CDR3 is 15 amino acids long. The germline V gene has CDR1 SGHDT and CDR2 YYEEEE. The DNA for the CDR3 is TGTGCCAGCAGCCTGGGGGGGGGGATTAATCAGCCCCAGCATTTT. It is translated as CASSLGGGINQPQHF.

This clonotype was counted only a few times. This chain joins TRBV29-1 and TRBJ1-4; D possibly corresponds to TRBD1 (5 bases). V lost 6 bases, J lost 0 bases, and 11 bases lay in between. The CDR3 is 14 residues long. Germline V lookup: CDR1 SQVTM, CDR2 ANQGSEA. The CDR3 DNA follows: TGCAGCGTCAGGGACGGTGCAACTAATGAAAAACTGTTTTTT. This gives the protein CSVRDGATNEKLFF.

This clonotype was seen at least ten times. V is TRBV7-3 and J is TRBJ1-3; a possible D gene is TRBD1 (6 bases). The CDR3 has 18 residues. Germline V gene data show CDR1 as SGHTA and CDR2 as FQGTGA. Deletions cut 8 bases from V and 0 bases from J, with 23 bases between. The CDR3 reads CASRNPQGFPNSGNTIYF. The CDR3 DNA is TGTGCCAGCCGTAATCCGCAGGGGTTCCCAAACTCTGGAAACACCATATATTTT.

The table lists this clonotype with a few counts. The rearrangement links TRBV4-1 to TRBJ1-2, with D perhaps matching TRBD1 (5 bases). The V end was cut by 0 bases, the J end by 6 bases, with 14 bases between. Germline V gives CDR1 MGHRA, CDR2 YSYEKL. The CDR3 consists of 15 residues. The CDR3 is CASSQDWAGLDGYTF. The CDR3 DNA reads TGCGCCAGCAGCCAAGATTGGGCAGGGCTAGATGGCTACACCTTC.

This chain uses TRBV5-4 with TRBJ2-5; no definite D call. V gave up 1 base and J gave up 5 bases, with 6 bases separating them. Germline CDR1 reads SGHNT; CDR2 reads YYREEE (reference sequence). The CDR3 has 12 amino acids. CDR3 DNA sequence: TGTGCCAGCAGCTTGTTCGCTGAGACCCAGTACTTC. Its translation: CASSLFAETQYF.

This clonotype was counted a few times. The CDR3 coding sequence is TGCAGTGCTAGAGCGGTTGCAGGGGGCGAGACCCAGTACTTC. It is translated as CSARAVAGGETQYF. The chain joins TRBV20-1 to TRBJ2-5; the match to TRBD1 covers 8 bases. The trim removed 1 base at V and 5 bases at J, leaving 6 bases unmatched. The CDR3 length is 14 residues. CDR1 and CDR2 (germline): DFQATT, SNEGSKA (reference sequence).

The table lists this clonotype with many counts. V and J are TRBV7-9 and TRBJ1-2; the D is unclear. The CDR3 has 13 amino acids. Germline V CDR1 and CDR2: SEHNR, FQNEAQ (reference sequence). Deletions cut 4 bases from V and 5 bases from J, with 11 bases between. The DNA of the CDR3 is TGTGCCAGCAGCTCGTGGGGAGAATATGGCTACACCTTC. Translating gives CASSSWGEYGYTF.

The chain has TRBV7-8 and TRBJ1-5; D is undetermined. CDR1 and CDR2 (germline): SGHVS, FQNEAQ. This CDR3 comprises 15 residues. Trimming took 2 bases from V and 5 from J, leaving 13 bases between them. Here the CDR3 reads CASSLYGSQDQPQHF. CDR3 nucleotides: TGTGCCAGCAGCTTATACGGGTCTCAGGATCAGCCCCAGCATTTT.